These T cell receptor beta chains were read from a single sample in a study of immune evolution from preneoplasia to lung adenocarcinoma. Clones were read by immunoSEQ multiplex PCR, and TCRdb kept only the in-frame ones, dropping some. The profile shows 14,000 or so clones, 80% of them singletons. Material for sequencing was FFPE minimally invasive lung adenocarcinoma tissue. All receptors come from a person between 65 and 79 years old with lung adenocarcinoma. CDR3s include the opening cysteine and the closing phenylalanine or tryptophan. D genes are given only for firm matches. A row's size may be missing; if present it is once, few, many or a size class.

cdr3_nt cdr3_aa j_call d_call clone_size v_call
TGTGCCAGCCGGGACAGAGCCTTCTCAACTAATGAAAAACTGTTTTTT CASRDRAFSTNEKLFF TRBJ1-4 TRBD1 NA TRBV19
TGTGCCAGTAGCTTCCGAGACAGCAATTCACCCCTCCACTTT CASSFRDSNSPLHF TRBJ1-6 NA NA TRBV19
TGTGCCAGCAGTTACTCGGGGGAGGACACTGAAGCTTTCTTT CASSYSGEDTEAFF TRBJ1-1 NA NA TRBV6-5
TGTGCCAGCAGCCCAGAAGGGAGTTACACTGAAGCTTTCTTT CASSPEGSYTEAFF TRBJ1-1 NA NA TRBV7-9
TGTGCCAGTAGTCGACCCGGAGCCGGGACAGATACGCAGTATTTT CASSRPGAGTDTQYF TRBJ2-3 NA NA TRBV19
TGTGCCAGCAGCCCAAGGGAACCGAGATACAATGAGCAGTTCTTC CASSPREPRYNEQFF TRBJ2-1 NA NA TRBV27
TGTGCCAGCAGTTACGGGGGGGGACGAGGAACTGAAGCTTTCTTT CASSYGGGRGTEAFF TRBJ1-1 NA NA TRBV6-6
TGCAGCGTGGACAGGGGGACTGAAGCTTTCTTT CSVDRGTEAFF TRBJ1-1 TRBD1 NA TRBV29-1
TGTGCCAGTAGTAGCAGGGGTCCCCATAATTCACCCCTCCACTTT CASSSRGPHNSPLHF TRBJ1-6 NA NA TRBV19
TGTGCCATCTCAGACGGGGAGCAGTACTTC CAISDGEQYF TRBJ2-7 NA NA TRBV19
TGTGCCAGCAGCCAAGCCCCTAGCGGGAGTGCAGATACGCAGTATTTT CASSQAPSGSADTQYF TRBJ2-3 TRBD2 NA TRBV4-2
TGTGCCAGTAGAACGGGACAGGGCTTTGATGAGCAGTTCTTC CASRTGQGFDEQFF TRBJ2-1 TRBD1 once TRBV19
TGCGCCAGCAGCCAAGATGGCATGAACACTGAAGCTTTCTTT CASSQDGMNTEAFF TRBJ1-1 NA NA TRBV4-1
TGTGCCAGCAGCGTAGGTGTCTCCCAGTTCTTC CASSVGVSQFF TRBJ2-1 NA NA TRBV9
TGTGCCAGCAGTTTAACAGGGTTGAGGGGCTACACCTTC CASSLTGLRGYTF TRBJ1-2 NA NA TRBV28
TGTGCCAGCTCCCTTGGGGCGGGAGGGGTAGGCACCGGGGAGCTGTTTTTT CASSLGAGGVGTGELFF TRBJ2-2 TRBD2 NA TRBV28
TGCGCCAGCAGCTTGAGTTCAGGGGTTGAGACCCAGTACTTC CASSLSSGVETQYF TRBJ2-5 NA NA TRBV5-1
TGTGCCAGCAGTACCGAACAGGGAACTGAAGCTTTCTTT CASSTEQGTEAFF TRBJ1-1 NA NA TRBV6-5
TGTGCCAGCAGCCCCGACGCGGGTCTCAGCACAGATACGCAGTATTTT CASSPDAGLSTDTQYF TRBJ2-3 NA once TRBV5-6
TGTGCCAGCAGTGTCGGCGGGAGGGGCTACACCTTC CASSVGGRGYTF TRBJ1-2 NA NA TRBV6-1
TGTGCCAGCAGCAGGACAGGGTGGGAGACCCAGTACTTC CASSRTGWETQYF TRBJ2-5 TRBD1 NA TRBV28
TGTGCCAGCAACCCCGGGACAACGGACGAGCAGTACTTC CASNPGTTDEQYF TRBJ2-7 NA once TRBV2
TGTGCCAGCTCACCCCGACAGGAGGAGACCCAGTACTTC CASSPRQEETQYF TRBJ2-5 NA NA TRBV18
TGTGCCAGCAGCCAGGGTAGCGGGGGCTCCTACGAGCAGTACTTC CASSQGSGGSYEQYF TRBJ2-7 TRBD2 NA TRBV4-2
TGTGCCAGCAGCTTAGTGGGGGGTTTCAACAATGAGCAGTTCTTC CASSLVGGFNNEQFF TRBJ2-1 NA NA TRBV7-6
TGTGCCAGCAGCCAGGGGGTGGCTGAGACTAGCGGGAGGCCCAGCTCCTACAATGAGCAGTTCTTC CASSQGVAETSGRPSSYNEQFF TRBJ2-1 TRBD2 NA TRBV4-2
TGTGGCGGGAGGACGGGAAACACCGGGGAGCTGTTTTTT CGGRTGNTGELFF TRBJ2-2 TRBD2 NA TRBV6-1
TGTGCCAGCAGGGCAGGAGGGGGTACGCAGTATTTT CASRAGGGTQYF TRBJ2-3 NA NA TRBV7-2
TGTGCCAGCAGGGCTTCAGGGGTGGGCAATCAGCCCCAGCATTTT CASRASGVGNQPQHF TRBJ1-5 NA NA TRBV6-5
TGCGCCAGCAGCCAAGCGGACGGCGTAAGATACAATGAGCAGTTCTTC CASSQADGVRYNEQFF TRBJ2-1 NA NA TRBV4-1
TGTGCCAGCAGCGTAGAGGTCGACTATGGCTACACCTTC CASSVEVDYGYTF TRBJ1-2 NA NA TRBV9
TGTGCCAGCTACCTAGCGGGAGGGCCCGCGGCCGGGGAGCTGTTTTTT CASYLAGGPAAGELFF TRBJ2-2 TRBD2 few TRBV28
TGTGCCAGCGGGGTTGGTGGCTACACCTTC CASGVGGYTF TRBJ1-2 NA NA TRBV28
TGTGCCATCAGCAAACAGGGAGAGGCAGGAAACACCATATATTTT CAISKQGEAGNTIYF TRBJ1-3 NA once TRBV10-3
TGTGCCAGCAGTCCGGGACAGTATAATTCACCCCTCCACTTT CASSPGQYNSPLHF TRBJ1-6 TRBD1 NA TRBV6-6
TGCGCCAGCAGCTGGACCACTCAACGGGCAGATACGCAGTATTTT CASSWTTQRADTQYF TRBJ2-3 NA NA TRBV5-1
TGTGCCTGGAGCGCCTGGGGGGGGGCCAACGTCCTGACTTTC CAWSAWGGANVLTF TRBJ2-6 NA medium-sized TRBV30
TGCGCCAGCAGAACCCCAGGGGGCACTGAAGCTTTCTTT CASRTPGGTEAFF TRBJ1-1 TRBD1 once TRBV4-1
TGTGCCAGCATTCTGGGGGAATACAATGAGCAGTTCTTC CASILGEYNEQFF TRBJ2-1 NA NA TRBV2
TGTGCCAGCAGTTACGGCGCAGACCATAATGAAAAACTGTTTTTT CASSYGADHNEKLFF TRBJ1-4 NA NA TRBV6-6
TGTGCCAGCAGTTTTAAACGGACTAGCGGGGGGGGAGTATACAATGAGCAGTTCTTC CASSFKRTSGGGVYNEQFF TRBJ2-1 TRBD2 NA TRBV27